This TCR beta chain comes out of a study of PD-L1 blockade in urothelial cancer (TCRdb year 2017). Regarding the research as a whole: Every patient began therapy around 2014 and was given atezolizumab 1,200 mg intravenously every 3 weeks. About 90% of the 29 patients were males with bladder-origin urothelial cancer, and about 65% of the roughly 30 reported a prior smoking history. Patients had an ECOG performance status of 0 or 1 and had received between 0 and 3 prior chemotherapy regimens. Blood samples were analyzed at two time points: 3 weeks after treatment start (second dose) and 6 weeks after treatment start. A median of 141,255 T cells and some 82,000 unique TCRs was obtained from blood samples, and a median clonality of approximately 0.08 was observed. The study, an exploratory multi-omic analysis, examined somatic, immune and clinical correlates of response to PD-L1 blockade with atezolizumab in urothelial cancer. Pretreatment tumor samples and matched peripheral blood, collected serially before and after atezolizumab treatment, underwent TCR sequencing. Durable clinical benefit was defined as a progression-free survival longer than 6 months, and TCR features were additionally tested against progression-free survival and overall survival. In the same patients who had TCR sequencing, pretreatment tumors also underwent whole exome sequencing and RNA sequencing. Roughly 10 patients reached durable clinical benefit, while about 20 patients did not. Pretreatment blood TCR-seq was available for about 28 patients, at least one posttreatment blood collection was obtained for roughly 24 patients, and tumor TCR-seq was available for roughly 24 patients.

CDR1 and CDR2 are drawn from the germline V gene: SGHTA, FQGNSA. From the cysteine up to the phenylalanine, the CDR3 has a length of 14 residues. Here the CDR3 DNA is all that survives: 42 bases in frame from base 1. A distance of 16 bases separates the germline ends of V and J, which lose 5 bases and 6 bases respectively. Results and caveats for the whole study, not just this receptor: Improved progression-free and overall survival was found to be associated with pretreatment peripheral blood TCR clonality below the median. Because the sample size was small (n ≈ 29) and many exploratory analyses were performed, the results are intended to be hypothesis-generating. Among patients with durable benefit, tumor-associated TCR clones showed greater expansion in peripheral blood 3 weeks after treatment started (n ≈ 21, p = 0.022).

To estimate absolute template abundance from read counts, synthetic TCR analog templates were spiked into each PCR. The immunoSEQ assay was used to amplify TCRbeta CDR3 regions from genomic DNA with bias-controlled V and J gene primers. Sequencing of rearranged TCRbeta segments was performed at approximately 20X coverage. Concerning the study's data processing: Sequencing errors were corrected by clustering, and CDR3s were annotated against IMGT so that V, D and J genes could be assigned. Out-of-frame and stop-codon sequences were excluded, and only productive TCRbeta rearrangements were used in downstream analyses. Clonality was computed as one minus Shannon entropy normalized by the log of the number of unique productive sequences. Fisher's exact test with Benjamini-Hochberg correction, using a cutoff of adjusted p below 0.01, was how clones that differed between time points or between blood and tumor were identified. TCRdb carries this immuneACCESS record with in-frame sequences only. Its versions omit some clonotypes, under half of them owing to an unresolved V gene in the studies checked, with the rest unexplained. The V and J calls and clone size were taken over from that table, and D and trimming were inferred from the DNA. This sample lists approximately 50,000 clones; 84% were detected once. The top ten clonotypes cover approximately 2.9% of the sample.

Concerning this clone itself: Which antigen it targets is not known. No base qualities exist here, and no much larger clone lies one base off it.

The time point label here, explained by the study, means: pretreatment peripheral blood. A total of 29 patients with locally advanced or metastatic urothelial carcinoma, treated at Memorial Sloan Kettering on a trial protocol, made up the cohort. Peripheral blood mononuclear cells were collected pretreatment and during treatment, with between 1 and 8 total time points per patient. The Qiagen DNeasy Blood extraction kit was used to purify genomic DNA from total PBMCs and tumor samples. PBMCs were collected pretreatment and during treatment and were isolated and stored as previously described. In this chain, TRBV7-2 is recombined with TRBJ1-1, with a tentative D gene TRBD1 over 5 matching bases. This clonotype originated in an older man with urothelial cancer. Sequences were derived from PBMCs, sampled around atezolizumab (anti-PD-L1) treatment. In nucleotide form, the sequence is TGTGCCAGCAGCCAAGGGGCCCCGGGGGCTGAAGCTTTCTTT. The translation is CASSQGAPGAEAFF. Beyond the CDR3, the reference TRBV7-2 and TRBJ1-1 genes provide the residues; the full variable domain reads: GAGVSQSPSNKVTEKGKDVELRCDPISGHTALYWYRQSLGQGLEFLIYFQGNSAPDKSGLPSDRFSAERTGGSVSTLTIQRTQQEDSAVYLCASSQGAPGAEAFFGQGTRLTVV.